This T cell receptor (beta chain) originates from a study of cytomegalovirus exposure and HLA in healthy donors. Overall study results and limits: In a later analysis, common viral pathogens appeared linked to several of the most significant clusters. A later analysis showed TCR association rates differing by HLA locus, peaking at DRB1 and lowest at HLA-C. Only CMV serostatus was available as immune exposure information.

As for this clone: Antigen unknown.

Germline trimming cut 4 bases from V and 7 bases from J; bases unmatched to any gene: 10. The CDR3 is 16 residues long. Germline V CDR1 and CDR2: SGDLS, YYNGEE. PCR employed 60 Vbeta and 13 Jbeta primers. Profiled with immunoSEQ multiplex PCR; TCRdb holds only in-frame clones, not every one. The top ten clones hold over 1.1% of a sample with over 150,000 clones, around 72% of them seen once. This chain uses TRBV9 with TRBJ2-1; 11 nucleotides match TRBD2. The sequence was collected from a young man in good health and CMV-seronegative. Input material: PBMCs. The CDR3 DNA follows: TGTGCCAGCAGCTCTCCTCTACTAGCGGGAGCAAATGAGCAGTTCTTC. Amino acid sequence: CASSSPLLAGANEQFF.